The 29 T cell receptor beta chains presented below share a single source sample, sequenced in a study of CD8+ T cells in alopecia areata. This sample's treatment: oral pan-JAK inhibitor, 5-10 mg twice daily. Extraction of RNA preceded its reverse transcription into cDNA, which served as the sequencing template. Sequencing used immunoSEQ multiplex PCR; TCRdb keeps in-frame clones, though not all of them. The table has about 64,000 clones, around 46% seen once. The specimen comprised CD8+ T cells sorted from blood, sampled at approximately week 39, from a patient treated with tofacitinib. The source is a human donor with alopecia areata.

The chain carries TRBV27 and TRBJ2-1, with TRBD2 matching 11 bases. Germline loops: CDR1 MNHEY, CDR2 SMNVEV (reference sequence). With 5 bases clipped from V and 4 bases from J, the junction kept 4 bases outside the gene matches. The CDR3 is 15 amino acids. The CDR3 DNA sequence: TGTGCCAGCAGTCCCGGGACTAGCGGATACAATGAGCAGTTCTTC. Its protein is CASSPGTSGYNEQFF.

This clone was detected a few times. The chain has TRBV29-1 and TRBJ2-1; 9 bases match TRBD1. The CDR3 runs to 11 residues. The V gene end was trimmed by 7 bases and the J gene end by 7 bases; junction bases not matched to a gene: 2. The germline V gene encodes CDR1 SQVTM and CDR2 ANQGSEA. The CDR3 here is CSATGGNEQFF. CDR3 sequence (DNA): TGCAGCGCGACAGGGGGGAATGAGCAGTTCTTC.

The chain couples TRBV14 to TRBJ1-2; D is possibly TRBD1 (5 bases). Trimming took off 1 base at V and 5 bases at J, with 11 bases between the two ends. The CDR3 spans 14 residues. In germline, CDR1 is SGHDN, CDR2 FVKESK. CDR3 sequence: CASSQAGVWYGYTF. The DNA of the CDR3 is TGTGCCAGCAGCCAAGCGGGGGTATGGTATGGCTACACCTTC.

This chain connects TRBV27 to TRBJ2-3; no reliable D call. This CDR3 comprises 13 residues. Trimming took 2 bases from V and 5 from J, leaving 8 bases between them. Germline V CDR1 and CDR2: MNHEY, SMNVEV (reference sequence). The CDR3 protein is CASSLALRDTQYF. The CDR3 DNA is TGTGCCAGCAGTTTAGCACTTCGAGATACGCAGTATTTT.

V and J are TRBV29-1 and TRBJ2-5; tentatively, D is TRBD1 (5 bases). The CDR3 consists of 11 residues. Per the germline V gene, CDR1 is SQVTM and CDR2 is ANQGSEA. The CDR3 here is CSGQGKETQYF. The CDR3 DNA sequence: TGCTCGGGTCAGGGAAAAGAGACCCAGTACTTC.

V usage is TRBV6-5 and J usage is TRBJ2-7; 8 bases map to TRBD1. The length of the CDR3 is 14 residues. J gave up 7 bases and V 5 bases, and 10 bases lay outside the gene matches. Germline CDR1 reads MNHEY; CDR2 reads SVGAGI. The CDR3 bases are TGTGCCAGCAGTCACGCGGAGACAGGGGTAGAGCAGTACTTC. Translation: CASSHAETGVEQYF.

V usage is TRBV27 and J usage is TRBJ2-7; perhaps TRBD2 as D (5 bases). Per germline, CDR1 MNHEY and CDR2 SMNVEV (reference sequence). This CDR3 spans 14 amino acids. With 6 bases removed from V and 0 bases from J, the gap between germline ends came to 12 bases. CDR3 amino acids: CASRTDYSSYEQYF. In DNA form, the CDR3 reads TGTGCCAGCAGGACCGACTATTCCTCCTACGAGCAGTACTTC.

The chain has TRBV5-1 and TRBJ1-1, with unresolved D. With 6 bases removed from V and 1 base from J, the gap between germline ends came to 10 bases. This CDR3 comprises 13 residues. Germline lookup yields CDR1 SGHRS and CDR2 YFSETQ. Here the CDR3 DNA reads TGCGCCAGCATGGAGGAACCGAACACTGAAGCTTTCTTT. It is translated as CASMEEPNTEAFF.

The V call is TRBV7-9, the J call TRBJ2-5; TRBD1 might be the D (6 bases). Trimming pared 5 bases from V and 1 base from J, leaving 11 bases between. CDR1 and CDR2 from the germline V gene are SEHNR and FQNEAQ (reference sequence). This CDR3 contains 14 residues. CDR3: CASSTRGGQETQYF. The CDR3 nucleotides are TGTGCCAGCAGCACCAGGGGTGGCCAAGAGACCCAGTACTTC.

J is TRBJ1-3 and V is TRBV2; D unclear. This CDR3 contains 17 residues. V was pared by 7 bases and J by 0 bases, with 19 bases between. Germline values: CDR1 SNHLY, CDR2 FYNNEI. DNA of the CDR3: TGTGCCAGCACCGCCAGGACGGTCGGCTCCTCTGGAAACACCATATATTTT. Its translation is CASTARTVGSSGNTIYF. The full variable domain, rest sourced from reference TRBV2 and TRBJ1-3, is EPEVTQTPSHQVTQMGQEVILRCVPISNHLYFYWYRQILGQKVEFLVSFYNNEISEKSEIFDDQFSVERPDGSNFTLKIRSTKLEDSAMYFCASTARTVGSSGNTIYFGEGSWLTVV.

The rearrangement uses TRBV9 and TRBJ1-5, with D possibly being TRBD1 (5 bases). The CDR3 spans 13 residues. Trimming shortened V by 7 bases and J by 2 bases, and 10 bases separated the two germline ends. Germline CDR1 and CDR2: SGDLS and YYNGEE. CDR3 DNA: TGTGCCAGCTCTCAGGGCGGCAATCAGCCCCAGCATTTT. Translating gives CASSQGGNQPQHF. Drawing the rest from reference TRBV9 and TRBJ1-5, the complete variable domain is DSGVTQTPKHLITATGQRVTLRCSPRSGDLSVYWYQQSLDQGLQFLIQYYNGEERAKGNILERFSAQQFPDLHSELNLSSLELGDSALYFCASSQGGNQPQHFGDGTRLSIL.

This sequence joins TRBV30 and TRBJ2-2; 9 bases line up with TRBD2. The CDR3 totals 14 residues. Germline lookup yields CDR1 GTSNPN and CDR2 SVGIG (reference sequence). V gave up 3 bases and J gave up 6 bases; unmatched junction bases: 5. CDR3 coding DNA: TGTGCCTGGAGACCGGGACTAGCCCCCGGGGAGCTGTTTTTT. It codes for CAWRPGLAPGELFF.

This clone was observed a handful of times. The chain recombines TRBV7-9 with TRBJ2-5; 8 bases match TRBD2. This CDR3 has 18 residues. Germline loops: CDR1 SEHNR, CDR2 FQNEAQ (reference sequence). V was clipped by 5 bases and J by 5 bases; unmatched bases: 19. CDR3 protein: CASSPRPELREAGETQYF. CDR3 sequence (DNA): TGTGCCAGCAGCCCCCGACCGGAGTTGCGGGAGGCCGGGGAGACCCAGTACTTC.

The rearrangement links TRBV7-8 to TRBJ2-3, with D possibly matching TRBD2 (5 bases). This CDR3 is 15 amino acids long. V was pared by 3 bases and J by 0 bases, with 10 bases between. Germline V gene sequence: CDR1 SGHVS, CDR2 FQNEAQ. The DNA of the CDR3 is TGTGCCAGCAGCTTGAGCGGCTCTAGCACAGATACGCAGTATTTT. Amino acid sequence: CASSLSGSSTDTQYF.

As to this clone: Different DNA sequences within this sample yield the same CDR3. V usage is TRBV19 and J usage is TRBJ2-5, with a weak D call TRBD1 (6 bases). The germline CDR1 and CDR2 sequences are LNHDA and SQIVND (reference sequence). CDR3 length: 12 amino acids. V dropped 6 bases and J dropped 5 bases, with 10 bases sitting between them. Here the CDR3 reads CASRQGSETQYF. Written as DNA, the CDR3 is TGTGCCAGTAGGCAGGGGTCGGAGACCCAGTACTTC.

V is TRBV13 and J is TRBJ2-2; D call uncertain. Trimming took off 1 base at V and 2 bases at J, with 8 bases between the two ends. Per germline, CDR1 PRHDT and CDR2 FYEKMQ (reference sequence). This CDR3 has 15 residues. CDR3 amino acids: CASSLADPNTGELFF. The CDR3 DNA follows: TGTGCCAGCAGCTTAGCGGACCCTAACACCGGGGAGCTGTTTTTT.

This chain joins TRBV7-9 and TRBJ1-1; 10 bases align to TRBD1. Per germline, CDR1 SEHNR and CDR2 FQNEAQ (reference sequence). V shed 5 bases and J 4 bases; nucleotides not matched to a gene: 4. The CDR3 has 14 residues. CDR3 in amino acids: CASSPRTGGTEAFF. The CDR3 DNA reads TGTGCCAGCAGCCCGCGGACAGGGGGCACTGAAGCTTTCTTT. Looking up the rest from reference TRBV7-9 and TRBJ1-1 gives the full variable domain: DTGVSQNPRHKITKRGQNVTFRCDPISEHNRLYWYRQTLGQGPEFLTYFQNEAQLEKSRLLSDRFSAERPKGSFSTLEIQRTEQGDSAMYLCASSPRTGGTEAFFGQGTRLTVV.

This chain connects TRBV7-9 to TRBJ2-7; no definite D call. Germline loops: CDR1 SEHNR, CDR2 FQNEAQ (reference sequence). CDR3 length equals 12 residues. Trimming took 8 bases from V and 2 from J, leaving 10 bases between them. The CDR3 sequence: CASSVWPYEQYF. CDR3 nucleotide sequence: TGTGCCAGCTCGGTCTGGCCCTACGAGCAGTACTTC. Combining the CDR3 with reference TRBV7-9 and TRBJ2-7 gives the whole variable domain DTGVSQNPRHKITKRGQNVTFRCDPISEHNRLYWYRQTLGQGPEFLTYFQNEAQLEKSRLLSDRFSAERPKGSFSTLEIQRTEQGDSAMYLCASSVWPYEQYFGPGTRLTVT.

The J gene is TRBJ2-7, the V gene TRBV29-1; D ambiguous. Trimming pared 6 bases from V and 0 bases from J, leaving 12 bases between. The CDR3 loop spans 13 amino acids. Germline V lookup: CDR1 SQVTM, CDR2 ANQGSEA. CDR3 coding DNA: TGCAGCGTACTTGGTGGAGCCTCCTACGAGCAGTACTTC. It yields the protein CSVLGGASYEQYF.

V gene TRBV5-1 combines with J gene TRBJ1-2; D is unclear. Per germline, CDR1 SGHRS and CDR2 YFSETQ. The germline V and J ends were trimmed by 0 bases and 8 bases, with 8 bases remaining between them. This CDR3 is 12 amino acids long. The CDR3 DNA is TGCGCCAGCAGCTTGGCCCGTGGAGGCTACACCTTC. Translated: CASSLARGGYTF.

The chain uses TRBV27 and TRBJ2-1; D not certain. The V gene's germline CDR1 is MNHEY and CDR2 SMNVEV (reference sequence). The germline V and J ends were trimmed by 0 bases and 4 bases, with 7 bases remaining between them. CDR3 length equals 14 residues. For the CDR3, the DNA is TGTGCCAGCAGTTTATCTCCCTTGTACAATGAGCAGTTCTTC. The encoded protein is CASSLSPLYNEQFF.

Here the CDR3 DNA reads TGTGCCAGCAGCGTCGGGCGGGACGGGGAGCTGTTTTTT. Amino acid sequence: CASSVGRDGELFF. The genes are TRBV9 and TRBJ2-2; the D gene is possibly TRBD2 (6 bases). V lost 2 bases and J lost 7, with 9 bases in between. Germline values: CDR1 SGDLS, CDR2 YYNGEE. The length of the CDR3 is 13 residues. Together with reference TRBV9 and TRBJ2-2, the CDR3 gives the full variable domain: DSGVTQTPKHLITATGQRVTLRCSPRSGDLSVYWYQQSLDQGLQFLIQYYNGEERAKGNILERFSAQQFPDLHSELNLSSLELGDSALYFCASSVGRDGELFFGEGSRLTVL.

The rearrangement joins TRBV5-6 to TRBJ2-3; D is possibly TRBD1 (5 bases). This CDR3 comprises 15 residues. Germline V CDR1 and CDR2: SGHDT, YYEEEE. With 2 bases removed from V and 8 bases from J, the gap between germline ends came to 18 bases. The CDR3 DNA reads as TGTGCCAGCAGCTTCCTCAGGGAAAAACAGATTACGCAGTATTTT. The encoded protein is CASSFLREKQITQYF.

The V call is TRBV19, the J call TRBJ2-1; D tentatively reads TRBD1 or TRBD2 (5 bases each). V lost 3 bases and J 8 bases, leaving 14 bases between the germline ends. CDR1 and CDR2 (germline): LNHDA, SQIVND (reference sequence). This CDR3 contains 14 residues. CDR3 in DNA: TGTGCCAGTAGTATTGGCAGGGAGTCTGATGAGCAGTTCTTC. Protein: CASSIGRESDEQFF.

This sequence joins TRBV19 and TRBJ2-7, with D possibly called TRBD1 or TRBD2 (5 bases each). The ends were cut back, 7 bases at V and 3 bases at J, with 16 bases in the middle. This CDR3 is built from 14 residues. CDR1 LNHDA and CDR2 SQIVND come from the germline V gene (reference sequence). CDR3 sequence (DNA): TGTGCCAGTACCCATCCCCGGGGCTTCTACGAGCAGTACTTC. Protein: CASTHPRGFYEQYF.

The V call is TRBV30, the J call TRBJ2-7; 12 bases are shared with TRBD2. Per germline, CDR1 GTSNPN and CDR2 SVGIG (reference sequence). The CDR3 is 14 residues long. Losses at the gene ends were 0 bases for V and 6 bases for J; bases not matched to a gene: 3. The CDR3 here is CAWSVTSGRFEQYF. DNA of the CDR3: TGTGCCTGGAGTGTTACTAGCGGGAGGTTCGAGCAGTACTTC.

This clone was found a few times. The CDR3 protein is CASSSRPGDRYQETQYF. CDR3 nucleotides: TGTGCCAGCAGCTCCCGCCCCGGCGACAGGTACCAAGAGACCCAGTACTTC. The gene calls are TRBV7-2 and TRBJ2-5, with a possible D match to TRBD1 (6 bases). The CDR3 has 17 residues. V gave up 4 bases and J gave up 0 bases, with 18 bases separating them. Germline lookup yields CDR1 SGHTA and CDR2 FQGNSA.

The chain links TRBV28 to TRBJ1-1; D ambiguous. V lost 5 bases and J 5 bases, leaving 9 bases between the germline ends. This CDR3 spans 12 amino acids. Germline loops: CDR1 MDHEN, CDR2 SYDVKM. CDR3 sequence reads: CASSVGRTEAFF. CDR3 nucleotide sequence: TGTGCCAGCAGTGTGGGTCGGACTGAAGCTTTCTTT. The full variable domain, with the rest looked up from reference TRBV28 and TRBJ1-1, is DVKVTQSSRYLVKRTGEKVFLECVQDMDHENMFWYRQDPGLGLRLIYFSYDVKMKEKGDIPEGYSVSREKKERFSLILESASTNQTSMYLCASSVGRTEAFFGQGTRLTVV.

There are a few counts of this clone. This chain joins TRBV6-1 and TRBJ2-1, with TRBD2 as a possible D gene (5 bases). The CDR3 is 15 residues long. Looked up from germline, CDR1 is MNHNS and CDR2 is SASEGT. The V and J ends lost 7 bases and 5 bases respectively, with 18 bases between them. The CDR3 DNA reads TGTGCCAGCACCCAACTAAACGGGAAGAACAATGAGCAGTTCTTC. Translated, it gives CASTQLNGKNNEQFF.